Listed below are T cell receptor beta chains from one sample, sequenced in a study of CD8 T cells in ankylosing spondylitis. MiXCR, applied by TCRdb to the 5' RACE reads, yields one record per CDR3 protein. This sample yields around 130,000 distinct CDR3 sequences, of which 9.3% are seen a single time; about 3.3% belongs to the top ten. Sequences were obtained from blood, either unsorted or a sorted T cell fraction (not recorded which). The source of these receptors is a male donor with ankylosing spondylitis or in good health (not recorded which). The CDR3 runs from the conserved cysteine through the conserved F or W. The D gene is left open where the match is weak. Clone sizes are given selectively: once, few, many, or a class where the clone is expanded.

clone_size j_call v_call d_call cdr3_nt cdr3_aa
. TRBJ2-7 TRBV20-1 . TGCAGTGCTAGCCGTCTAGCGCTCTCCTACGAGCAGTACTTC CSASRLALSYEQYF
many TRBJ2-1 TRBV20-1 . TGCAGTGCTAGGGGGCTCTACAATGAGCAGTTCTTC CSARGLYNEQFF
few TRBJ2-6 TRBV7-2 . TGTGCCAGCCATGGGACTCTTGGGGCCAACGTCCTGACTTTC CASHGTLGANVLTF
many TRBJ2-1 TRBV5-1 TRBD2 TGCGCCAGCCGAGACCGTACTAGCGGGAGCCCACGTGAGCAGTTCTTC CASRDRTSGSPREQFF
. TRBJ2-7 TRBV11-2 . TGTGCCAGCAGCCCCGGGACCAATATCTACGGCGAGCAGTACTTC CASSPGTNIYGEQYF
many TRBJ2-7 TRBV12-3/TRBV12-4 . TGTGCCAGCAGGCCCCTTATAATGGTTGCCGACTACGAGCAGTACTTC CASRPLIMVADYEQYF
few TRBJ2-1 TRBV5-1 TRBD2 TGCGCCAGCAGCTTGGTTATGGGACTAGCGGGAGCCAATGAGCAGTTCTTC CASSLVMGLAGANEQFF
many TRBJ1-6 TRBV6-2/TRBV6-3 TRBD1 TGTGCCAGCAGTTATGGACAGGGTTGGTCACCCCTCCACTTT CASSYGQGWSPLHF
many TRBJ2-7 TRBV20-1 . TGCAGTGCTATGGCCTACGAGCAGTACTTC CSAMAYEQYF
once TRBJ2-1 TRBV29-1 TRBD2 TGCAGCGTTGGGGGACTAGCGGGAGCAGCCTCCTACAATGAGCAGTTCTTC CSVGGLAGAASYNEQFF
. TRBJ2-5 TRBV7-2 . TGTGCCAGCAGCCCCTACTCTTACGGCCGCCAGTACTTC CASSPYSYGRQYF
many TRBJ2-5 TRBV4-1 TRBD1 TGCGCCAGCAGCCTGAGGACAGGGCGGGAGACCCAGTACTTC CASSLRTGRETQYF
many TRBJ2-1 TRBV12-3/TRBV12-4 . TGTGCCAGCAGTTTAGGAGGACTACCGACATACAATGAGCAGTTCTTC CASSLGGLPTYNEQFF
many TRBJ2-5 TRBV20-1 TRBD2 TGCAGTGCTAGAGCGACTAGCGGGAGAAGCTTAGGGGAGACCCAGTACTTC CSARATSGRSLGETQYF
few TRBJ1-5 TRBV5-1 . TGCGCCAGCAGCCGAGAGGGCAATCAGCCCCAGCATTTT CASSREGNQPQHF
. TRBJ1-2 TRBV7-9 . TGTGCCAGCAGCCCGAGCGAGGGCTACACCTTC CASSPSEGYTF
many TRBJ1-2 TRBV20-1 . TGCAGTGCAAACCAGGGGAAGCTGCGCGGCTACACCTTC CSANQGKLRGYTF
many TRBJ2-3 TRBV12-3/TRBV12-4 TRBD2 TGTGCCGCGGGGGCAGATACGCAGTATTTT CAAGADTQYF
many TRBJ2-7 TRBV6-5 TRBD2 TGTGCCAGCAGTTACCCTACTATCGCGGGAGGCCACGAGCAGTACTTC CASSYPTIAGGHEQYF
. TRBJ2-7 TRBV6-2/TRBV6-3 TRBD1 TGTGCCAGCAATGACAGGGGGTCGGCTACTAGCGAGCAGTACTTC CASNDRGSATSEQYF
few TRBJ2-7 TRBV10-3 . TGTGCCATCAGTGAAGGGGCCTCCTACGAGCAGTACTTC CAISEGASYEQYF
many TRBJ2-3 TRBV4-3 TRBD2 TGCGCCAGCAGCCACCTATCTAGCGGCGCGCAGTATTTT CASSHLSSGAQYF
. TRBJ2-6 TRBV4-2 . TGTGCCAGCAGCCAAGGAGTAGTTAAGTCTGGGGCCAACGTCCTGACTTTC CASSQGVVKSGANVLTF
many TRBJ2-2 TRBV4-3 TRBD2 TGCGCCAGCAGCCAAGATTTGGGACTAGGTGCCCTTGGTGGGGAGCTGTTTTTT CASSQDLGLGALGGELFF
many TRBJ2-5 TRBV5-1 . TGCGCCAGCAGCTTGAATGGGGAGAAGACCCAGTACTTC CASSLNGEKTQYF
. TRBJ2-2 TRBV6-4 TRBD2 TGTGCCAGCAATCAACCGGACAGGGTGGCAACTAGCGGGAAATCTGCGAACACCGGGGAGCTGTTTTTT CASNQPDRVATSGKSANTGELFF
many TRBJ2-1 TRBV7-2 TRBD2 TGTGCCAGCAGCTTAGAACTAGCGGTCAATGAGCAGTTCTTC CASSLELAVNEQFF
few TRBJ2-3 TRBV12-3/TRBV12-4 . TGTGCCAGCAAAATTAGGGATCCAGGCACAGATACGCAGTATTTT CASKIRDPGTDTQYF
. TRBJ1-1 TRBV29-1 . TGCAGCGCGTTACAGGGAACGGACACTGAAGCTTTCTTT CSALQGTDTEAFF
many TRBJ2-7 TRBV25-1 TRBD2 TGTGCCAGCAGTGAATTCGTGGGAGGGCCCGGCGAGCAGTACTTC CASSEFVGGPGEQYF
many TRBJ1-2 TRBV12-3/TRBV12-4 . TGTGCCAGCAGTTCCCGGTTGGATGGCTACACCTTC CASSSRLDGYTF
many TRBJ2-2 TRBV5-4 . TGTGCCAGCAGCTTCGGGTGGCGAGGGACCGGGGAGCTGTTTTTT CASSFGWRGTGELFF
few TRBJ2-5 TRBV29-1 . TGCAGCGTTGAAGAGTTTCAAGGGGCGACCCAGTACTTC CSVEEFQGATQYF
once TRBJ1-1 TRBV29-1 . TGCAGCGCCATCGCCTCGAACACTGAAGCTTTTTTT CSAIASNTEAFF
many TRBJ1-2 TRBV7-2 TRBD1 TGTGCCAGCAGCTTGAGGGGGCAGGGGGTTCATGGCTACACCTTC CASSLRGQGVHGYTF
many TRBJ2-5 TRBV7-2 TRBD1 TGTGCCAGCAGCTACCTCCGGACAGGGGGCGCGGGAGAGACCCAGTACTTC CASSYLRTGGAGETQYF
many TRBJ2-7 TRBV7-8 TRBD2 TGTGCCAGCAGCTTAGTAGCGGGAGGGCCCCTCGAGCAGTACTTC CASSLVAGGPLEQYF
few TRBJ2-1 TRBV29-1 . TGCAGCGTCACACAGGGCGGTGAGCAGTTCTTC CSVTQGGEQFF
many TRBJ1-1 TRBV20-1 TRBD1 TGCAGTGCTAGAGGGCAGGGGGTACGGAACACTGAAGCTTTCTTT CSARGQGVRNTEAFF
. TRBJ2-1 TRBV20-1 TRBD2 TGCTGTGCAACGACTAGCGGGAGTAAAGTGGGGAATGAGCAGTTCTTC CCATTSGSKVGNEQFF
many TRBJ2-1 TRBV20-1 . TGCAGTGCGGCCGGACTACTCTACAATGAGCAGTTCTTC CSAAGLLYNEQFF
many TRBJ2-1 TRBV29-1 . TGCAGCGTTGAGGTGGTCAATGAGCAGTTCTTC CSVEVVNEQFF
many TRBJ2-5 TRBV12-3/TRBV12-4 TRBD2 TGTGCCAGCAGTCCCGGACTAGCGGGATATGGGGAGACCCAGTACTTC CASSPGLAGYGETQYF
few TRBJ2-5 TRBV11-2 TRBD2 TGTGCCAGCAGCTTAGGGGGGGGTGGAGAGACCCAGTACTTC CASSLGGGGETQYF
many TRBJ2-1 TRBV6-4 TRBD2 TGTGCCAGCAGTCTCTCCTTGACTAGCGGGAGATCTACGGGGGCCTACAATGAGCAGTTCTTC CASSLSLTSGRSTGAYNEQFF
many TRBJ1-1 TRBV5-1 TRBD1 TGCGCCAGCAGCAGCCACAGGGGAGGGAACACTGAAGCTTTCTTT CASSSHRGGNTEAFF
many TRBJ2-5 TRBV18 TRBD1 TGTGCCAGCTCCCAGGGACAGGGTGTGGAGACCCAGTACTTC CASSQGQGVETQYF
few TRBJ2-7 TRBV5-5 . TGTGCCAGCAGTTTGGGATCCACCTACGAGCAGTACTTC CASSLGSTYEQYF
many TRBJ1-4 TRBV2 . TGTGCCAGCAGTCGTCCGCAGTTACCGAAACTGTTTTTT CASSRPQLPKLFF
many TRBJ2-5 TRBV7-2 . TGTGCCAGCAGCTTAGGGCAGAACCAAGAGACCCAGTACTTC CASSLGQNQETQYF
few TRBJ2-1 TRBV12-3/TRBV12-4 TRBD2 TGTGCCAGCAGTCCGAGCGGGAGGGCCGAAGATGAGCAGTTCTTC CASSPSGRAEDEQFF
many TRBJ2-1 TRBV20-1 . TGCAGTGCTAGAGTCCATGAGCAGTTCTTC CSARVHEQFF
many TRBJ2-1 TRBV5-1 . TGCGCCAGCAGCTCACCCAATGGGTCCTACAATGAGCAGTTCTTC CASSSPNGSYNEQFF
few TRBJ2-7 TRBV7-2 . TGTGCCAGCAGCCAGGGGGGCGCGGGATTTTCCTACGAGCAGTACTTC CASSQGGAGFSYEQYF
many TRBJ2-5 TRBV4-3 TRBD2 TGCGCCAGCAGCCAAGATGGCGGGAGCGGTGAGACCCAGTACTTC CASSQDGGSGETQYF
many TRBJ1-5 TRBV19 . TGTGCCAGTAGTATTTGGGGGCAGATCGTACATCAGCCCCAGCATTTT CASSIWGQIVHQPQHF
many TRBJ2-1 TRBV4-1 TRBD2 TGCGCCAGCAGCCTGGGACTAGCGGGAGTGAAGTCCTACAATGAGCAGTTCTTC CASSLGLAGVKSYNEQFF
. TRBJ2-2 TRBV20-1 . TGCAGTGCCAAATCAGGCTCCGGGGAGCTGTTTTTT CSAKSGSGELFF
many TRBJ2-6 TRBV29-1 TRBD2 TGCAGCGTTGCGGCCCTCTCCCCCCTAGCGGGGGATTCCTCTGGGGCCAACGTCCTGACTTTC CSVAALSPLAGDSSGANVLTF
many TRBJ2-7 TRBV12-3/TRBV12-4 . TGTGCCAGCAGTTTATCCCGGTCCTCCTACGAGCAGTACTTC CASSLSRSSYEQYF